The present TCR beta chain was sequenced within a study of T-cell memory formation after mild COVID-19. Broader study findings: The study found balanced CD4/CD8 in clones contracting day 15 to 85 and a CD4+ lean in later expanders.

This clonotype was seen repeatedly, ten times or more. No antigen is known for it. Via MiXCR, TCRdb re-called the 5' RACE reads, giving one row per CDR3 protein. The sample lists roughly 300,000 distinct CDR3 sequences; approximately 8.4% were seen once. The sequence came from a man aged 18-30 years who had mild COVID-19 (a few samples of this study predate the infection). Cell type and time point are not known. The sequenced material came from PBMCs or a T cell subset sorted from them (not recorded which).

CDR3 bases: TGTGCCAGCAGCTTCCCAAACTATGGCTACACCTTC. Protein product: CASSFPNYGYTF. This chain uses TRBV7-9 with TRBJ1-2; D uncertain. Germline loops: CDR1 SEHNR, CDR2 FQNEAQ (reference sequence). The CDR3 spans 12 residues. V lost 3 bases and J 2 bases, leaving 4 bases between the germline ends. Based on the CDR3 plus reference TRBV7-9 and TRBJ1-2, the full variable domain is DTGVSQNPRHKITKRGQNVTFRCDPISEHNRLYWYRQTLGQGPEFLTYFQNEAQLEKSRLLSDRFSAERPKGSFSTLEIQRTEQGDSAMYLCASSFPNYGYTFGSGTRLTVV.